This TCR beta chain comes out of a study of cytomegalovirus exposure and HLA in healthy donors (dated by TCRdb to about 2017). Regarding the complete study: An earlier analysis of some 620 of the donors reported about 280 Gb of sequence data and some 110 million unique TCR beta sequences obtained from roughly 170 million T cells. The study aimed to test whether signatures of past pathogen exposure could be identified by cataloging public T cell receptors. Among some 400 genotyped donors of the cohort, an average of around 220,000 unique TCR beta nucleotide sequences was sequenced per donor, of which about 19% were non-productive. In an earlier analysis of 500 to 650 of the donors, high-throughput TCR beta sequencing was used to judge whether each TCR beta V gene segment behaved as functional or pseudogenic. Every discovery cohort repertoire had been produced on one sequencing platform. Rather than drawing on any new phenotypic data, the later analysis identified candidate immune exposures from TCR beta sequences and the way those sequences occurred across donors. To study patterns of TCR occurrence, a later analysis re-analyzed previously published TCR beta repertoires from hundreds of donors and added high-resolution HLA genotyping. Using immunosequencing, the study profiled T cell repertoires from 666 subjects and related those repertoires to cytomegalovirus serostatus. Roughly five DR-DQ haplotypes were handled as single units for association and clustering because linkage in the cohort was strong. HLA typing covered class I and class II loci at four-digit resolution. Roughly 300 gigabases of sequencing data and 75 million to 85 million unique TCR sequences made up an early release that covered 640 HLA-typed donors. The study combined high-throughput TCR immunosequencing, statistical association of individual TCRs with disease status, and machine learning to predict cytomegalovirus infection status. Among the roughly 380 genotyped donors, around 81% belonged to the genetic ancestry cluster associated with self-reported Caucasian donors. Typing coverage varied by locus: roughly 620-630 donors for A, B, C, DRB1 and DQB1; roughly 500 for DQA1; about 590 for DPA1; approximately 490 for DPB1. Donor age, sex, ethnicity and CMV serostatus were compiled together with the repertoire data. Besides the first cohort of 666 subjects, a separate validation cohort made up of 120 different subjects was used. In a later genetic analysis, genome-wide SNP genotypes for about three fifths of the 666 donors were used, and that subset was treated as a discovery cohort. Overall study outcomes, separate from this receptor: In a later genetic analysis, a missense DCLRE1C variant was associated with V-gene and J-gene trimming of TCR beta chains, and the association was replicated in an independent cohort. In this cohort, only TCR beta chains were sequenced, and detectable features were limited by the absence of alpha or paired-chain data. Because HLA typing was missing for some donors at each locus, association tests included only the typed subset. While some public TCRs were present in many individuals, most TCR sequences turned up only very rarely across donors. In an earlier analysis of more than 500 of the donors, most TCR beta V segments appeared in productive rearrangements about 87% or about 30% of the time, broadly matching IMGT annotations. In a later analysis, HLA-associated TCR beta chains showed more clonal expansion and lower generation probabilities than non-associated chains that were equally common. The authors suggested that the approach could potentially be generalized to other disease states and immunological phenotypes. According to a later analysis, TCR association rates differed among HLA loci, with DRB1 alleles showing the most associated TCRs and HLA-C alleles showing the fewest. A later analysis associated some 17,000 TCR beta sequences with specific HLA alleles at a false discovery rate of 0.05. According to a later genetic analysis, donors in an Asian-associated ancestry cluster had fewer N-insertions in productive TCRs than the approximately 700-donor mean. The earlier analysis of some 560 of the donors excluded some 15 rarely observed V segments, including chromosome 9 orphons, because counts were too low. A further reported finding was that TCR beta sequences accurately predicted the HLA-A and HLA-B alleles for most subjects in the first cohort. In the study, approximately 160 TCR beta chains were listed as associated with cytomegalovirus. Three of the identified cytomegalovirus-associated TCR beta chains were confirmed in vitro to be specific for cytomegalovirus antigens. According to a later analysis, most CMV-associated TCR beta chains appeared to be HLA-restricted, and the HLA associations seemed to be driven largely by CMV exposure. The classifier was reported to diagnose cytomegalovirus status with high specificity and sensitivity in both the original cohort and the validation cohort. CMV serostatus was the only immune exposure information available for the cohort. According to a later analysis, parvovirus B19, influenza, CMV and Epstein-Barr virus appeared linked to several top co-occurrence clusters. Presence/absence analyses assumed roughly uniform sequencing depth across donors, an assumption that may not hold. Linkage disequilibrium might explain the correlated functional status among segregating V segments, but an unknown experimental factor could not be excluded. When HLA alleles, especially DR and DQ, strongly co-occurred, TCR associations were difficult to assign to individual alleles. A cluster of highly shared sequence variants was judged likely to represent a technical artifact of the sequencing pipeline. Some IMGT-functional V segments, including TRBV6-2 and TRBV6-3, could not be told apart with the 87-base-pair reads, so those segments were excluded.

V is clipped by 7 bases and J by 5 bases, and the sequence between their germline boundaries is 29 bases long. The germline V gene sets CDR1 to MRHNA and CDR2 to SNTAGT. From its cysteine to its phenylalanine, the CDR3 spans 18 amino acids. Only the CDR3 part of the read is kept: 54 bases, read in frame from the first base. Receptor libraries were prepared by the immunoSEQ multiplex PCR assay. The multiplex PCR relied on a mix of 60 forward primers for TCR Vbeta segments and 13 reverse primers for TCR Jbeta segments. Amplification of the CDR3 region of rearranged TCR beta genes was performed with a multiplex PCR assay on genomic DNA. The amplified TCR beta libraries were sequenced on the Illumina HiSeq System as 87-base-pair reads. Per the original workflow: In a later analysis, tens of millions of unique TCR beta chains were counted across the 690 or so repertoires, and around 10 million of these chains were shared by at least two donors. A nearest-neighbor algorithm error-corrected the raw reads and collapsed the reads into unique sequences, merging closely related sequences to remove PCR and sequencing errors. To assign V, D and J gene segments, CDR3 sequences were aligned to IMGT reference sequences. Each retained sequence needed at least a six-nucleotide match to both a V gene segment and a J gene segment. A rearrangement counted as productive if the CDR3 had no stop codons and remained in frame with V and J, and every other rearrangement counted as non-productive. CDR3 was defined according to IMGT convention as the region running from the second conserved V-encoded cysteine to the conserved J-encoded phenylalanine. The earlier analysis of some 600 of the donors excluded sequences that lacked an unambiguous match to a single V gene segment. An earlier analysis of fewer than 750 of the donors called V segments functional above 56.7% productive rearrangements and segregating when the between-donor standard deviation exceeded 5%. To diagnose cytomegalovirus status from the catalog of TCR beta chain sequences, a statistical classification framework was built. In a later analysis, TCR nucleotide sequences were compared against IMGT/GENE-DB human TR gene sequences so that V and J genes could be assigned. Using the TCRdist pipeline, a later analysis assigned CDR3 sequences along with most-parsimonious VDJ recombination scenarios. In a later analysis, each TCR beta chain was defined by its CDR3 amino acid sequence together with its V-gene family, and reads without a unique V-gene family were excluded. A later analysis removed roughly 590 highly shared, low-generation-probability nucleotide sequences to deal with suspected cross-contamination and a sequencing artifact. For each public chain, a later analysis derived a clonal expansion index from normalized ranks of inferred template counts within each repertoire. Generation probabilities in a later analysis came from a VDJ recombination model fitted to out-of-frame rearrangements, and those results were checked against IGoR. A later analysis scored TCR-TCR, TCR-HLA and TCR-CMV co-occurrence with hypergeometric tests, applying a repertoire-size bias correction to TCR pairs. In a later analysis, false discovery rates were estimated by permuting HLA or CMV assignments 20 times. In a later analysis, co-occurring TCRs were grouped using DBSCAN, with TCRdist sequence similarity added in when clustering inside HLA-allele-positive subsets. For co-occurrence clustering, repertoires with fewer than 30,000 or more than 120,000 public chains were excluded, along with roughly five repertoires with anomalous nucleotide sharing. What TCRdb holds here is the immuneACCESS table cut down to in-frame rearrangements. Part of the clones is not present; checked against another copy, under half of the missing clones reflect an unresolved V gene, and the others are unexplained. V, J and clone size are those of that table, while D and trimming were read from the DNA. This sample lists around 100,000 clones; roughly 79% were detected once. Of the sample, approximately 2% is held by the ten largest clones.

This clone was detected a few times. Its cognate antigen has yet to be identified. Within one base of it there is no much larger clone, and no base qualities were kept. The cohort consisted of fewer than 700 healthy bone marrow donors. At the time of sampling, every cohort member was nominally healthy, though immune exposures that went unrecorded were likely present. The donor tested CMV seronegative, placing the donor among the 350 or so seronegative members of the cohort. Every donor gave a peripheral blood sample, and the peripheral blood mononuclear cells from that sample were used for TCR beta sequencing. Genomic DNA extraction from the blood cell samples was performed with the Qiagen DNeasy Blood Extraction Kit.

The specimen sequenced was PBMCs. This chain is built from TRBV6-4 and TRBJ2-5, with TRBD2 as a weak D call on 5 bases. This clonotype originated in a woman aged 40 to 50 in good health and CMV-seronegative. The CDR3 protein is CASNHDKRTSSAHETQYF. The bases are TGTGCCAGCAACCACGACAAAAGGACTTCCTCAGCCCACGAGACCCAGTACTTC.